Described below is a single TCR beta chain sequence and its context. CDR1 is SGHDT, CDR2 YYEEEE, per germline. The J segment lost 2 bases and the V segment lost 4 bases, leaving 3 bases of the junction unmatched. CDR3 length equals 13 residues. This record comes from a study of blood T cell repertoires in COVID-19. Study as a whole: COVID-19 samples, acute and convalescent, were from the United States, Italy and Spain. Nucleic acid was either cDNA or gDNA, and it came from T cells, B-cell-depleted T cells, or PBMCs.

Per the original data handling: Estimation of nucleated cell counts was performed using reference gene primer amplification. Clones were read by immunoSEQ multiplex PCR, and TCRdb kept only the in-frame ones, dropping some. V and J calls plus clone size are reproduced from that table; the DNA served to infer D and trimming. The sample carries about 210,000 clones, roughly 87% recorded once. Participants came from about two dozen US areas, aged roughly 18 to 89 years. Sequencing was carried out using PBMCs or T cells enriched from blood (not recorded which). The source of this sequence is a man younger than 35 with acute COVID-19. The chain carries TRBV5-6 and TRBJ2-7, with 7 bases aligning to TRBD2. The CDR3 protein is CASSLGTTYEQYF. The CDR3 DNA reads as TGTGCCAGCAGCCTTGGGACTACCTACGAGCAGTACTTC.